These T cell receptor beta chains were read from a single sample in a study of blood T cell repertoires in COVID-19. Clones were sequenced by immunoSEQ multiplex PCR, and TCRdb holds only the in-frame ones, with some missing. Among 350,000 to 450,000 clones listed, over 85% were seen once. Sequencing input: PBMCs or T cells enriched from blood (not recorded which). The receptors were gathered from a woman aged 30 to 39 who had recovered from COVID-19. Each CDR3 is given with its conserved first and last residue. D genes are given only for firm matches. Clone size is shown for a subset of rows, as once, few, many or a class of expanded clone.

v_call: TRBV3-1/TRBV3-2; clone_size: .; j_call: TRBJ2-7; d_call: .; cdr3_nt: TGTGCCAGCAGCCCTGAGCGGGCGAGCTCCTACGAGCAGTACTTC; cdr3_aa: CASSPERASSYEQYF
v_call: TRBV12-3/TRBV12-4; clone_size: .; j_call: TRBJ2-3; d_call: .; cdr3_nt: TGTGCCAGCAGTCGACAAACCACAGATACGCAGTATTTT; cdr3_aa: CASSRQTTDTQYF
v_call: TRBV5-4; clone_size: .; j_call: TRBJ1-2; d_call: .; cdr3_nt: TGTGCCAGCAGCTTGGCCCTGGGGGGGAGTGGCTACACCTTC; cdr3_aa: CASSLALGGSGYTF
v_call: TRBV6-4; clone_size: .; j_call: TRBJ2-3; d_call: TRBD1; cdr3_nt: TGTGCCAGCAGTGACGGGACAGGGGACACAGATACGCAGTATTTT; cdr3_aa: CASSDGTGDTDTQYF
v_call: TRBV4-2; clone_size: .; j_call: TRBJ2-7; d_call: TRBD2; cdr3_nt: TGTGCCAGCAGCCCCGGACTAGCGGGAGGAACAATCCACGAGCAGTACTTC; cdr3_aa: CASSPGLAGGTIHEQYF
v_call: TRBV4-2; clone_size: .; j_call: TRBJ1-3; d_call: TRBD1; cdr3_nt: TGTGCCAGCAGCCCCTTACAGGGGGTCTCTGGAAACACCATATATTTT; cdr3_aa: CASSPLQGVSGNTIYF
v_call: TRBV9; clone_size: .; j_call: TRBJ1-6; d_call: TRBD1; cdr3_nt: TGTGCCAGCAGCGTGACAGGGTTAGATTCACCCCTCCACTTT; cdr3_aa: CASSVTGLDSPLHF
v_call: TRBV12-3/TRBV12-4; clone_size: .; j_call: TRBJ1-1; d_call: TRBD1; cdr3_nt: TGTGCCAGCAGTTGGGGGACAGACCAAGCTTTCTTT; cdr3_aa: CASSWGTDQAFF
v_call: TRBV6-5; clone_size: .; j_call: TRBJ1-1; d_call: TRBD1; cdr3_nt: TGTGCCAGCAGTTACTCGGCAGGGGGGATCACTGAAGCTTTCTTT; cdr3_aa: CASSYSAGGITEAFF
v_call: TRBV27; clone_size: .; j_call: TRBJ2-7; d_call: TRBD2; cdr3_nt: TGTGCCAGCAGCCTAGCGGGAGGGCCTTCTAATGAGCAGTACTTC; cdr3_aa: CASSLAGGPSNEQYF
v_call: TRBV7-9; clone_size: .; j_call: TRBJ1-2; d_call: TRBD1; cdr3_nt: TGTGCCAGCAGCTTAGGCGCGCCAGGGGGAAACTATGGCTACACCTTC; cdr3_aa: CASSLGAPGGNYGYTF
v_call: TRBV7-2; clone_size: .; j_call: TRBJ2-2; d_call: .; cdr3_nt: TGTGCCAGCAGCCCGGCGGTCCTCCAAGGGAACACCGGGGAGCTGTTTTTT; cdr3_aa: CASSPAVLQGNTGELFF
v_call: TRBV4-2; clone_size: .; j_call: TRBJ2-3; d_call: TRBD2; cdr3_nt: TGTGCCAGCAGCCAAGAAGGGTTCTCTAGCGGGTATAGCACAGATACGCAGTATTTT; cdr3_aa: CASSQEGFSSGYSTDTQYF
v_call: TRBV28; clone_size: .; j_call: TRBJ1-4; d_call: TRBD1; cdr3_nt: TGTGCCAGCAGCACGTCACAGGGGACTAATGAAAAACTGTTTTTT; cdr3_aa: CASSTSQGTNEKLFF
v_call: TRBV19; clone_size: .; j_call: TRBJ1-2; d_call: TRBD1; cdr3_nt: TGTGCCAGTACCCCGTCTTCGGGACAGGCAATAGGCTACACCTTC; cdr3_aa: CASTPSSGQAIGYTF
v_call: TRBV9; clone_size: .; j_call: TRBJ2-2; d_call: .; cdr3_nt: TGTGCCAGCAGCGTAGGACGGTCCTCGAGGGCCGGGGAGCTGTTTTTT; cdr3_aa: CASSVGRSSRAGELFF
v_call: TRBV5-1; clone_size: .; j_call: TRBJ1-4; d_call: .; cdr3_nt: TGCGCCAGCAGCTTGGGCTGGAGGACCCGTTCAACTAATGAAAAACTGTTTTTT; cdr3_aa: CASSLGWRTRSTNEKLFF
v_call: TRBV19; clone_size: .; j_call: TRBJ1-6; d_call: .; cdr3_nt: TGTGCCAGTAGTGCTTCAGGGAGGTATTCACCCCTCCACTTT; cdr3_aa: CASSASGRYSPLHF
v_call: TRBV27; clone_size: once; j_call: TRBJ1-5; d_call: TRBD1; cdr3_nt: TGTGCCAGCAGTTCTGGGACAGGGACAAATCAGCCCCAGCATTTT; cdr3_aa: CASSSGTGTNQPQHF
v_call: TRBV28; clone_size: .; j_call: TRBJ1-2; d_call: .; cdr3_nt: TGTGCCAGCAGTTCCAACGGTGCCTATGGCTACACCTTC; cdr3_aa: CASSSNGAYGYTF
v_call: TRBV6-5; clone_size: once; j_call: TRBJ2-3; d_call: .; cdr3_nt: TGTGCCAGCAGTTACTCACTAAGCACAGATACGCAGTATTTT; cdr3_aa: CASSYSLSTDTQYF
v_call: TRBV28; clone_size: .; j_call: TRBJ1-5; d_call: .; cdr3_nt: TGTGCCAGCGAAGGAGTCAATCTGCCCCAGCATTTT; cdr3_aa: CASEGVNLPQHF
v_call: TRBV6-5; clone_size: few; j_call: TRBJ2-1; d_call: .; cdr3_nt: TGTGCCAGCAACCCCTCGGTTGGTGAGCAGTTCTTC; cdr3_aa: CASNPSVGEQFF
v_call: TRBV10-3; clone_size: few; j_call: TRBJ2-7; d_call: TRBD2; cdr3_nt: TGTGCCATCAGTGAGCCGACTAGCGGGAAGACCTACGAGCAGTACTTC; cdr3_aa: CAISEPTSGKTYEQYF
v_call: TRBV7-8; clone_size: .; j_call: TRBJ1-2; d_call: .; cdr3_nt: TGTGCCAGCAGCCTATTCCTCTCAAGAGGCACAGGTTCAACCTATGGCTACACCTTC; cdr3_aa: CASSLFLSRGTGSTYGYTF
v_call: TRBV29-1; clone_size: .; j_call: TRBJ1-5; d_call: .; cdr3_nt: TGCAGCGTTGAAGTGGGGGGGTCGGGGCCCCAGCATTTT; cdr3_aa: CSVEVGGSGPQHF
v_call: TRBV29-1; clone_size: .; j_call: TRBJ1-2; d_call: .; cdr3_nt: TGCAGCGTTGTCACCGGGACATACTATGGCTACACCTTC; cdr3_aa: CSVVTGTYYGYTF
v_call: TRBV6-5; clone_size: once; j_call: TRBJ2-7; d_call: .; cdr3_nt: TGTGCCAGCAGAGCCGTACAGGACTACGAGCAGTACTTC; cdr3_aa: CASRAVQDYEQYF
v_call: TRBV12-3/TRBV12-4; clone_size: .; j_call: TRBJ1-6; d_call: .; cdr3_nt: TGTGCCAGCAGCCTAGTTAATTCACCCCTCCACTTT; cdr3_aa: CASSLVNSPLHF
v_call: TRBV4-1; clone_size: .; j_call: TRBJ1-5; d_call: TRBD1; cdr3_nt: TGCGCCAGCAGCCAGGAGGACAGGTTAAATCAGCCCCAGCATTTT; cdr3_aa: CASSQEDRLNQPQHF
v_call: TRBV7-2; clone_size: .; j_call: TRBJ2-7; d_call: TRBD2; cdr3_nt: TGTGCCAGCAGCTTCGTAGCGGGGGATTTAGGCGAGCAGTACTTC; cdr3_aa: CASSFVAGDLGEQYF
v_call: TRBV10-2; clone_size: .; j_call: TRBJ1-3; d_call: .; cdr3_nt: TGCGCCAGCAGTGAGACGGGGGATCTCCGAAACACCATATATTTT; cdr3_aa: CASSETGDLRNTIYF
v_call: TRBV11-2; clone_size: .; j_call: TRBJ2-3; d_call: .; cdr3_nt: TGTGCCAGCAGCCCGTTGGCTGTTAGCACAGATACGCAGTATTTT; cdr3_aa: CASSPLAVSTDTQYF
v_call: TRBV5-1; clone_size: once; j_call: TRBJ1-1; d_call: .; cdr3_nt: TGCGCCAGCAGCTTGCAGCGGGCGAACACTGAAGCTTTCTTT; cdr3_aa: CASSLQRANTEAFF
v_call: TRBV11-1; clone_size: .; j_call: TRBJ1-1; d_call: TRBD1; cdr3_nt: TGTGCCAGCAGCCCGATACCGGGGACAGGGTCCACTGAAGCTTTCTTT; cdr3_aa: CASSPIPGTGSTEAFF
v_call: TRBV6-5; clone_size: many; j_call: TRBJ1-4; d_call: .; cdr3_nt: TGTGCCAGCACCAAAGCGGGCGGCAGGGTTGAAAAACTGTTTTTT; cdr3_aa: CASTKAGGRVEKLFF
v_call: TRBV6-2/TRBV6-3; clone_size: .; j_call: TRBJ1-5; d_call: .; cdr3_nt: TGTGCCAGCAGTTTCGAGATAGAAAGCAATCAGCCCCAGCATTTT; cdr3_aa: CASSFEIESNQPQHF
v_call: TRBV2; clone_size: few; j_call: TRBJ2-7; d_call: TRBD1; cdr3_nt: TGTGCCAGCAGTGATGGACAGGGACGATTCGACGAGCAGTACTTC; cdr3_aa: CASSDGQGRFDEQYF
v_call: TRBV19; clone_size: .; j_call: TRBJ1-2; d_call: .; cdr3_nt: TGTGCCAGCAGTAAAATGGAGGGCCTTTCATATGGCTACACCTTC; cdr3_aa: CASSKMEGLSYGYTF
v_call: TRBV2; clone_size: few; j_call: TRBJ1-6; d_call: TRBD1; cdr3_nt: TGTGCCAGCAGTGGAGGACAGGGCTATAATTCACCCCTCCACTTT; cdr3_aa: CASSGGQGYNSPLHF
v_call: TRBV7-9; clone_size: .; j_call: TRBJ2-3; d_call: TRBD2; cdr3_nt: TGTGCCAGCAGCCCAAGACTAGCGGGAGGTTCAGATACGCAGTATTTT; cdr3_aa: CASSPRLAGGSDTQYF
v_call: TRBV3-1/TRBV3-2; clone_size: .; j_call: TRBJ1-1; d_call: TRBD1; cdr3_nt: TGTGCCAGCAGCCACCGACAGGGGAACACTGAAGCTTTCTTT; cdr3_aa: CASSHRQGNTEAFF
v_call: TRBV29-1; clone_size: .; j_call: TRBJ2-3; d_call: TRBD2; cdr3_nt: TGCAGCGTTGAATTCGCTAGCGGGGGGGGTTTTTCAGATACGCAGTATTTT; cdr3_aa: CSVEFASGGGFSDTQYF
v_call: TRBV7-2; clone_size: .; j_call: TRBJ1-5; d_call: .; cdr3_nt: TGTGCCAGCAGCTTAGCGCGGGGGGCAGCTCAGCCCCAGCATTTT; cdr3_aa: CASSLARGAAQPQHF
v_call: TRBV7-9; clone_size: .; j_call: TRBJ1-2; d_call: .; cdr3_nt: TGTGCCAGCCGAGATGACAGCCGAAGCTTCAAGGGCTACACCTTC; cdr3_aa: CASRDDSRSFKGYTF
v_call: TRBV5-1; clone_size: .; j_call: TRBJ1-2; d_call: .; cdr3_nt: TGCGCCAGCAGCTTGCACGATTCAAAACGGGATGGCTACACCTTC; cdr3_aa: CASSLHDSKRDGYTF
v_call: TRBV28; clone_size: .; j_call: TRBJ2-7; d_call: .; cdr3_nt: TGTGCCAGCACGGTCAGGGGCAGCGAGCAGTACTTC; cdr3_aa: CASTVRGSEQYF
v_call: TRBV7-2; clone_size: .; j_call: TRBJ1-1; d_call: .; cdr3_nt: TGTGCCAGCAGCCCCCAGGGTCTGAACACTGAAGCTTTCTTT; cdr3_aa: CASSPQGLNTEAFF
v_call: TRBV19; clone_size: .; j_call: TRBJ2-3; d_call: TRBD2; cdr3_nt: TGTGCCAGTAGTATAGATGGGCTAGCGGGAGATACGCAGTATTTT; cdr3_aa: CASSIDGLAGDTQYF
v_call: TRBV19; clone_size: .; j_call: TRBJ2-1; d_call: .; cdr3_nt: TGTGCCAGTGGCAAGGACTTGAGCTCCTACAATGAGCAGTTCTTC; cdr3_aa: CASGKDLSSYNEQFF
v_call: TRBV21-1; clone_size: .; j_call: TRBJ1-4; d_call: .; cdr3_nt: TGTGCCAGCAGCCCCCGGTGTGAAAAACTGTTTTTT; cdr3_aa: CASSPRCEKLFF
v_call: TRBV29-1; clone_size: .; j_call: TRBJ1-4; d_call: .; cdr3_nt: TGCAGCGTTGAAACCCAGAGGCAAAAACTGTTTTTT; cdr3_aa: CSVETQRQKLFF
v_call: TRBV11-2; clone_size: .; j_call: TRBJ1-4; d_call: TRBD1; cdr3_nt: TGTGCCAGCAGCCGGACAGGGGAGCGAGAAAAACTGTTTTTT; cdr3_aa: CASSRTGEREKLFF
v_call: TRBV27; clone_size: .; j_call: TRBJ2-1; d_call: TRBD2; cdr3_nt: TGTGCCAGCAGTCGGGCGGGGGGGGCTGTGAACAATGAGCAGTTCTTC; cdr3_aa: CASSRAGGAVNNEQFF